This is a list of T cell receptor beta chains from one sample in a study of shared clonotypes between healthy human individuals. Data came from immunoSEQ multiplex PCR; TCRdb stores just in-frame clones and leaves some out. The data hold about 2.4 million clones, with approximately 94% observed a single time. Sequenced input: naive CD4+ T cells from PBMCs. These receptors all come from a man between 18 and 35 years old in good health. Some clones in this sample may be carry-over from other donors' samples. Both conserved end residues are part of each CDR3. The D gene is left open where the match is weak. For some rows the clone size is stated as once, few or many, or as a class when expanded; others skip it.

CDR3 length,V gene,clone size,J gene,D gene,CDR3 protein,CDR3 DNA
15,TRBV5-1,.,TRBJ1-4,.,CASSLDRPTNEKLFF,TGCGCCAGCAGCCTTGACAGGCCAACTAATGAAAAACTGTTTTTT
15,TRBV28,.,TRBJ2-2,.,CASSPPQATTRELFF,TGTGCCAGCAGTCCGCCCCAGGCCACCACTCGGGAGCTGTTTTTT
14,TRBV5-1,.,TRBJ1-6,.,CASKITGPQGPLHF,TGCGCCAGCAAAATAACAGGGCCCCAGGGACCCCTCCACTTT
14,TRBV27,.,TRBJ2-7,TRBD1,CASSSPGQGSEQYF,TGTGCCAGCAGTTCTCCGGGACAGGGGTCCGAGCAGTACTTC
15,TRBV28,.,TRBJ2-7,TRBD2,CASSGLADRSYEQYF,TGTGCCAGCTCCGGACTAGCGGATCGCTCCTACGAGCAGTACTTC
13,TRBV28,.,TRBJ1-5,.,CASSSGGNQPQHF,TGTGCCAGCAGTTCCGGAGGCAATCAGCCCCAGCATTTT
17,TRBV4-1,.,TRBJ1-5,.,CASSQDPLTIGARAQHF,TGCGCCAGCAGCCAAGACCCCCTAACAATAGGGGCCCGGGCCCAGCATTTT
13,TRBV27,.,TRBJ2-5,.,CASSLTDQETQYF,TGTGCCAGCAGTTTAACGGACCAAGAGACCCAGTACTTC
11,TRBV27,.,TRBJ1-2,.,CASSRGYGYTF,TGTGCCAGCAGCCGAGGCTATGGCTACACCTTC
12,TRBV9,.,TRBJ1-2,.,CASSVGVYGYTF,TGTGCCAGCAGCGTAGGAGTCTATGGCTACACCTTC
14,TRBV4-1,.,TRBJ1-4,TRBD1,CASSQLTGGRKLFF,TGCGCCAGCAGCCAATTGACAGGGGGACGAAAACTGTTTTTT
15,TRBV18,.,TRBJ2-1,TRBD2,CASSILAGIHGEQFF,TGTGCCAGCTCAATACTAGCGGGAATTCACGGTGAGCAGTTCTTC
16,TRBV5-1,few,TRBJ2-5,.,CASSLRPGRLQETQYF,TGCGCCAGCAGCTTACGCCCTGGAAGACTACAAGAGACCCAGTACTTC
14,TRBV28,.,TRBJ1-1,.,CASSQPTLDTEAFF,TGTGCCAGCAGCCAACCCACGTTGGACACTGAAGCTTTCTTT
14,TRBV19,.,TRBJ2-7,.,CASSITGQSYEQYF,TGTGCCAGTAGTATAACCGGACAGTCCTACGAGCAGTACTTC
16,TRBV4-1,.,TRBJ2-5,TRBD1,CASSLDSGQLQETQYF,TGCGCCAGCAGCCTAGACTCGGGACAGTTACAAGAGACCCAGTACTTC
14,TRBV28,.,TRBJ1-4,.,CASSLDNPNEKLFF,TGTGCCAGCAGTTTGGACAACCCTAATGAAAAACTGTTTTTT
9,TRBV5-8,.,TRBJ1-4,.,CASSSKLFF,TGTGCCAGCAGCTCAAAACTGTTTTTT
16,TRBV5-1,.,TRBJ2-1,.,CASSLRQGGSYNEQFF,TGCGCCAGCAGCTTACGACAGGGAGGGTCCTACAATGAGCAGTTCTTC
13,TRBV6-1,.,TRBJ1-2,TRBD1,CASRTGAHYGYTF,TGTGCCAGCAGGACAGGGGCTCACTATGGCTACACCTTC
14,TRBV7-9,.,TRBJ2-5,TRBD1,CASSPGQVQETQYF,TGTGCCAGCAGCCCCGGACAGGTCCAAGAGACCCAGTACTTC
14,TRBV29-1,.,TRBJ2-5,TRBD1,CSVARTGGKETQYF,TGCAGCGTTGCAAGGACAGGGGGCAAAGAGACCCAGTACTTC
18,TRBV9,.,TRBJ2-2,.,CASSVADSWGRSTGELFF,TGTGCCAGCAGCGTAGCAGATTCTTGGGGGCGATCCACCGGGGAGCTGTTTTTT
13,TRBV6-1,.,TRBJ2-2,TRBD1,CASRSQGVRELFF,TGTGCCAGCAGGTCGCAGGGGGTCCGGGAGCTGTTTTTT
14,TRBV27,.,TRBJ2-2,.,CASKNPSSAGELFF,TGTGCCAGCAAAAACCCCAGCTCTGCCGGGGAGCTGTTTTTT
14,TRBV5-1,.,TRBJ2-5,.,CASSRVGLGETQYF,TGCGCCAGCAGCCGTGTTGGCCTTGGAGAGACCCAGTACTTC
15,TRBV9,.,TRBJ2-2,.,CASSVVGGNTGELFF,TGTGCCAGCAGCGTAGTGGGGGGGAACACCGGGGAGCTGTTTTTT